Only a few counts were recorded for the clone carrying this T cell receptor (beta chain). Its antigen is not known. The CDR3 runs 19 residues. J gave up 1 base and V 4 bases, and 12 bases lay outside the gene matches. Per the germline V gene, CDR1 is SGHAT and CDR2 is FQNNGV. TCRdb fed the RT-PCR reads into MiXCR, producing one record per CDR3 protein. The repertoire includes approximately 530,000 distinct CDR3 sequences, over 10% of them detected once, and 13% sits in the top ten. The data originate from a study of response to subunit inactivated influenza vaccine. The study, taken as a whole, reports: The study's authors posited that every seasonal influenza vaccination enlists few new T cells.

This clonotype was sampled from a man between 50 and 59 years old who received an inactivated influenza vaccine. The chain couples TRBV11-2 to TRBJ2-3; 12 bases map to TRBD2. Sequencing was performed on PBMCs from blood, taken roughly 48 days after vaccination. The CDR3 loop reads CASSSLSSGRAMGTDTQYF. The CDR3 nucleotides read TGTGCCAGCAGCTCTCTCTCTAGCGGGAGGGCCATGGGCACAGATACGCAGTATTTT.